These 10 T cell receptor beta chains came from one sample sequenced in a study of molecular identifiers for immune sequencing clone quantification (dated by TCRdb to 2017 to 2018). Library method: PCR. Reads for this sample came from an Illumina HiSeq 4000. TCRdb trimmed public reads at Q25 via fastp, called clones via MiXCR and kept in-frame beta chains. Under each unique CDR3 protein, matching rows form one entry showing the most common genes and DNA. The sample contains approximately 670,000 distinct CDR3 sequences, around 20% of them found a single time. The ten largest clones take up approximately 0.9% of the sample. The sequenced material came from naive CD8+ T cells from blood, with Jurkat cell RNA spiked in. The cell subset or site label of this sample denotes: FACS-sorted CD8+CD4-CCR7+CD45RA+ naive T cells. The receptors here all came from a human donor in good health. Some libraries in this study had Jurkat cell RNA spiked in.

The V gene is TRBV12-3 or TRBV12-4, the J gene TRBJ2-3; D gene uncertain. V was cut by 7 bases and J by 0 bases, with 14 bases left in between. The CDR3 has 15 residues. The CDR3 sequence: CASTVGVASTDTQYF. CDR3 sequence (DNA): TGTGCCAGCACCGTGGGTGTGGCGAGCACAGATACGCAGTATTTT.

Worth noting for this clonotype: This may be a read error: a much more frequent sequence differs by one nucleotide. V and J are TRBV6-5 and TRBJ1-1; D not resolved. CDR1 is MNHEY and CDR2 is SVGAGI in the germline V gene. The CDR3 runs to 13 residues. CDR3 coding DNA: TGTGCCAGCAGCTACGGGAGACTCACTAAAGCTTTCTTT. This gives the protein CASSYGRLTKAFF.

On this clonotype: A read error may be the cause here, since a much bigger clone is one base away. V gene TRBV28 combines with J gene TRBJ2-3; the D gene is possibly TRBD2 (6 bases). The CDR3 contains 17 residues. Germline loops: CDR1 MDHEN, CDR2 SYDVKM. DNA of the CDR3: TGTACCAGCAGTTTTCCTAGCGCGGGTACTGACACAGATACGCAGTATTTT. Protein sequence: CTSSFPSAGTDTDTQYF.

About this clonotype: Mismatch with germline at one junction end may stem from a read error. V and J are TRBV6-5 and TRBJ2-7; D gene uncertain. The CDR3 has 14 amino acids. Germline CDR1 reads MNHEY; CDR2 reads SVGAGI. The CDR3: CASSYLSATYGQYF. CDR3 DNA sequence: TGTGCCAGCAGTTACCTGTCCGCAACCTACGGGCAGTACTTC.

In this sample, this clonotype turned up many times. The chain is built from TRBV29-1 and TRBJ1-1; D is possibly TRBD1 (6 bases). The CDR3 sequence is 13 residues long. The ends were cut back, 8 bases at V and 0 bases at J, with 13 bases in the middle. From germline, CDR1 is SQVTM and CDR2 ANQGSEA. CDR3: CSPVRTVNTEAFF. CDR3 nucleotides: TGCAGCCCCGTACGGACAGTGAACACTGAAGCTTTCTTT.

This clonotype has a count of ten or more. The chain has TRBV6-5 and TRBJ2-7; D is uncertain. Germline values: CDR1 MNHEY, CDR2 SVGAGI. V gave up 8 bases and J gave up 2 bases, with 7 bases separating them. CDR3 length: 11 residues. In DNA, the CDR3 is TGTGCCAGCGGCGGAGCCTACGAGCAGTACTTC. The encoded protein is CASGGAYEQYF.

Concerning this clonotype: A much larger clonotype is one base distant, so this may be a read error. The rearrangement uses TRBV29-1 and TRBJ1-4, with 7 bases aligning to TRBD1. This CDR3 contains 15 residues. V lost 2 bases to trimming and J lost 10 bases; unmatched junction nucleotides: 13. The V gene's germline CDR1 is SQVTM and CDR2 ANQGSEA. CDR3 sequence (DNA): TGCAGCGTTGAACTGGTGTCAGGGGGTTATGGAAAACTGTTTTTT. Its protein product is CSVELVSGGYGKLFF. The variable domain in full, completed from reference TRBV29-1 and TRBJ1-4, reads SAVISQKPSRDICQRGTSLTIQCQVDSQVTMMFWYRQQPGQSLTLIATANQGSEATYESGFVIDKFPISRPNLTFSTLTVSNMSPEDSSIYLCSVELVSGGYGKLFFGSGTQLSVL.

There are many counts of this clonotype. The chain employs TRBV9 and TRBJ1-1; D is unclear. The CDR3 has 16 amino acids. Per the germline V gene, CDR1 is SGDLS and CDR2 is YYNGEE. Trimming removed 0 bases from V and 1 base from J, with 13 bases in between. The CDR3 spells CASSVGPSPKNTEAFF. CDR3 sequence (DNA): TGTGCCAGCAGCGTAGGCCCGTCACCTAAGAACACTGAAGCTTTCTTT.

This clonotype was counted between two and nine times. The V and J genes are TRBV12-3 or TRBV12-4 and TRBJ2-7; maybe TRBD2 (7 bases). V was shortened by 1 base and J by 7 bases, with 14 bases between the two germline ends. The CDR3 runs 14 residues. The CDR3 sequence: CASSLGGGGGEQYF. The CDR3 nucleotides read TGTGCCAGCAGTTTAGGAGGGGGGGGGGGTGAGCAGTACTTC.

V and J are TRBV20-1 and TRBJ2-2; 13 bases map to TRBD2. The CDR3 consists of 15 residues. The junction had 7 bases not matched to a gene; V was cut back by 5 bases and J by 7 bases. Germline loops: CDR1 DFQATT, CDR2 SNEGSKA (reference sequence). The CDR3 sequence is CSASGLAGAIGELFF. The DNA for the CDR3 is TGCAGTGCTTCAGGACTAGCGGGAGCCATCGGGGAGCTGTTTTTT.